These T cell receptor beta chains were read from a single sample in a study of shared clonotypes between healthy human individuals. The repertoire was sequenced with immunoSEQ multiplex PCR; TCRdb's copy has only in-frame clones and lacks some. The data contain about 2.4 million clones, under 95% of them singletons. The sequenced sample was naive CD4+ T cells from PBMCs. The source of these receptors is a man aged 18 to 29 in good health. Some clones in this sample may be carry-over from other donors' samples. Each CDR3 is given without its conserved first and last residue. Clone size is not always given. Where it is, it says once, few, many or a class for expanded clones.

V	J	size	CDR3
TRBV27	TRBJ2-1	-	ASSRDHSPHEQF
TRBV11-1	TRBJ2-7	-	ASSLPRVAGFYEQY
TRBV27	TRBJ2-7	-	ASSSGRAYEQY
TRBV9	TRBJ2-1	-	ASSVRSSEVGNNEQF
TRBV29-1	TRBJ1-5	few	SVQGQGKNQPQH
TRBV28	TRBJ2-7	once	ASSPPGQPSEQY
TRBV5-1	TRBJ2-5	-	ASSLGGASQETQY
TRBV10-3	TRBJ1-4	once	ATTLGPNEKLF
TRBV5-4	TRBJ2-2	-	ASSFTSAPTGELF
TRBV5-1	TRBJ1-2	few	ASSSGVEGYT
TRBV7-9	TRBJ1-2	-	AWGGIINYGYT
TRBV23-1	TRBJ1-5	-	ARQGQPYSNQPQH
TRBV14	TRBJ2-7	-	ASSQVVWPLNSYEQY
TRBV15	TRBJ2-5	-	ATSRDPTGYQETQY
TRBV15	TRBJ2-3	-	ATSRDPHRADTQY
TRBV6-6	TRBJ1-6	once	ASSPSRDNSPLH
TRBV19	TRBJ2-5	-	ASSTRQGLRQETQY
TRBV5-5	TRBJ1-2	-	ASSSSRDIFGGYT
TRBV5-1	TRBJ1-1	few	ASLGQTNTEAF
TRBV18	TRBJ2-3	-	ASSPLQQLEPHTQY
TRBV5-1	TRBJ2-5	-	ASSPRPSGSQETQY
TRBV28	TRBJ1-2	-	ASSLAPGFYGYT
TRBV28	TRBJ1-4	once	ASSRQGANEKLF
TRBV9	TRBJ2-3	-	ASSRAGVIDTQY
TRBV7-3	TRBJ1-5	-	ASSLPRDFNSNQPQH
TRBV29-1	TRBJ2-5	-	SATGQPDQETQY
TRBV7-6	TRBJ1-1	-	ASSLATQGVGTEAF
TRBV18	TRBJ2-6	-	ASSPYTGANVLT
TRBV19	TRBJ2-4	-	ASTSRTYGLKTLLAKNIQY
TRBV5-1	TRBJ2-7	-	ASTLHPPSRDYEQY
TRBV7-3	TRBJ2-2	-	ASSLAGGGNTGELF
TRBV10-2	TRBJ1-5	-	ASSESLGANNQPQH
TRBV28	TRBJ1-3	-	ASSRGDLGNTIY
TRBV4-1	TRBJ2-5	-	ASSLDGKTQY
TRBV28	TRBJ2-7	-	ASSRGTEYEQY
TRBV5-1	TRBJ2-1	-	ASSGLAGGGGEQF
TRBV27	TRBJ2-7	-	ASSLRGVGGEATYEQY
TRBV9	TRBJ2-2	-	ASSVKGRANTGELF
TRBV6-1	TRBJ1-4	-	ASTQITTNEKLF
TRBV10-3	TRBJ2-7	-	AISSDIHEQY
TRBV29-1	TRBJ2-7	-	SATLAGGLYEQY
TRBV9	TRBJ2-5	-	ASSTNREGETQY
TRBV29-1	TRBJ2-1	once	SAPRDAYNEQF
TRBV6-7	TRBJ1-6	-	ASSKHRDSNDSPLH
TRBV30	TRBJ1-3	-	AWTFTGRTSGNTIY
TRBV6-1	TRBJ2-5	-	ASSEAPSGSGLETQY
TRBV5-1	TRBJ2-7	-	ASSIWGTQGDEQY
TRBV6-1	TRBJ2-7	-	ASSVPNHEQY
TRBV19	TRBJ1-4	-	ASSIGSGATNEKLF
TRBV30	TRBJ2-1	-	AWSRGRGKSYNEQF
TRBV7-8	TRBJ2-7	once	ASSLARGTARYYEQY
TRBV19	TRBJ1-1	-	ASNDRGLEAF
TRBV5-1	TRBJ2-7	once	ASSALGEGGEQY
TRBV6-6	TRBJ1-2	once	ASSVGTGDGYT
TRBV7-2	TRBJ1-2	-	ASSSPDRKRSYT
TRBV27	TRBJ2-5	-	ATSGPQETQY
TRBV7-3	TRBJ2-5	-	ASSSGTVKTQY
TRBV11-2	TRBJ2-5	-	ASSLFSGGNFETQY
TRBV12-5	TRBJ2-5	-	ASASGGGLGETQY